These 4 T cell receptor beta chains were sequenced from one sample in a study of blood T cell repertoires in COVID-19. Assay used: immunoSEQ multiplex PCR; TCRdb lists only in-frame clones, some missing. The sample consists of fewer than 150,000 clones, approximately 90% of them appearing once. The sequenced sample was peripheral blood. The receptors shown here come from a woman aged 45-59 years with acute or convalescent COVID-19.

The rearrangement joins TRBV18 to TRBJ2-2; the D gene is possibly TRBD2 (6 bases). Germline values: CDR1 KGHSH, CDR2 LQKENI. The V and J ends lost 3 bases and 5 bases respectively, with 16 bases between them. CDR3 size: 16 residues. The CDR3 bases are TGTGCCAGCTCACCCCCGGGCGGGGTGAAGACCGGGGAGCTGTTTTTT. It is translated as CASSPPGGVKTGELFF.

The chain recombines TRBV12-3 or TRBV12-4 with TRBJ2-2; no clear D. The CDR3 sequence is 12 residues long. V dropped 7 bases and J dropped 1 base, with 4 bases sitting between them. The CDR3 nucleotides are TGTGCCAGCAACATGAACACCGGGGAGCTGTTTTTT. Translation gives CASNMNTGELFF.

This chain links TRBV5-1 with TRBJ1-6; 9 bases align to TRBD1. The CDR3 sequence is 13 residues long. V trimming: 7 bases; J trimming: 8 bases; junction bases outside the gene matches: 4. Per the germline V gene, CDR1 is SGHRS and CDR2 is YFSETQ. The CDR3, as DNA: TGCGCCAGCTCGTGGACAGGGGATTCACCCCTCCACTTT. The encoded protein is CASSWTGDSPLHF.

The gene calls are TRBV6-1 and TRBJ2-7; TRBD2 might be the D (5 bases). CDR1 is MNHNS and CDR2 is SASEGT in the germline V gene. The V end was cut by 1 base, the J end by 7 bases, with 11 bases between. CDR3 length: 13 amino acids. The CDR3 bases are TGTGCCAGCAGTGAAGTGCTAGCATGGGAGCAGTACTTC. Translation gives CASSEVLAWEQYF.